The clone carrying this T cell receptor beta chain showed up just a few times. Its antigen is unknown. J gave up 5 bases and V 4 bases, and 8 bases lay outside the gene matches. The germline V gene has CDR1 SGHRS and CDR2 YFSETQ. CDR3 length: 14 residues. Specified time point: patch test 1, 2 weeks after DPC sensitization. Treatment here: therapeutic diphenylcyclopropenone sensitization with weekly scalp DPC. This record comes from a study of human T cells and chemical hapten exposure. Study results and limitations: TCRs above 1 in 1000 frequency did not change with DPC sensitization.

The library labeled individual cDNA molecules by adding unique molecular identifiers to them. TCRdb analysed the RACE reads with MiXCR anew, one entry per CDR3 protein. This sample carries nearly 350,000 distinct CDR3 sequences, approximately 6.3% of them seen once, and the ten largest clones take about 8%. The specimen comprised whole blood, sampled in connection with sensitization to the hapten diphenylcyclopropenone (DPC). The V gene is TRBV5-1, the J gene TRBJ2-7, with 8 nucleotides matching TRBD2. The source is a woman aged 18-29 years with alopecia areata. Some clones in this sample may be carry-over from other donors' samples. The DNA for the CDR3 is TGCGCCAGCAGCGAGCGTGCGGGAGGCAACGAGCAGTACTTC. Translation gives CASSERAGGNEQYF.